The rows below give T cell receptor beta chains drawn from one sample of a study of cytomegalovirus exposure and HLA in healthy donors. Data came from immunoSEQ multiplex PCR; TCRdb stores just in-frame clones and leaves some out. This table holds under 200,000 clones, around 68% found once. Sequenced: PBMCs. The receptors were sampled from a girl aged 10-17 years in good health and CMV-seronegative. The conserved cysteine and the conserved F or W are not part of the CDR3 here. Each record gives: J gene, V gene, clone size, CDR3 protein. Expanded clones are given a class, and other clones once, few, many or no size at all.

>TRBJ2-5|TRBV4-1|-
ASSPTPQGETQY
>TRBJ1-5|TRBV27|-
ASAHHDQPQH
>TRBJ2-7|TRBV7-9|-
ASSARDSREQY
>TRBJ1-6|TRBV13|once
ASSRYSSYDSPLH
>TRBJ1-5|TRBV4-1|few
ASSLSDNYNQPQH
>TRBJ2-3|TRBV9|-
ASSETGTAFTDTQY
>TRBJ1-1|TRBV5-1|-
ASSLDRLQAF
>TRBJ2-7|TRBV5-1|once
ASSLAVLGGLPGYEQY
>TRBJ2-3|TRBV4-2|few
ASSQETAGVSTDTQY
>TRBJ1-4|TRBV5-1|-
ASSSNNRGRDEKLF
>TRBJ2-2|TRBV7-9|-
ASSLPSSESSTGELF
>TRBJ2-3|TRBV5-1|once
ASSTSHSGAYADTQY